This TCR beta chain was identified during a study of control samples from healthy donors and cancer patients. The repertoire was sequenced with immunoSEQ multiplex PCR; TCRdb's copy has only in-frame clones and lacks some. The sample records approximately 93,000 clones, around nine tenths being singletons. V shed 2 bases and J shed 0 bases, with 11 bases lying between them. Germline CDR1 LNHDA, CDR2 SQIVND (reference sequence). This CDR3 comprises 15 residues. This TCR was recovered from a woman between 45 and 60 years old with colorectal cancer. Sequenced sample: PBMCs. The chain is built from TRBV19 and TRBJ2-7; no firm D call. As DNA, the CDR3 is TGTGCCAGTAGTATAAGGTTTTCCAGCTCCTACGAGCAGTACGTC. Amino acids: CASSIRFSSSYEQYV.